These 17 T cell receptor beta chains came from one sample sequenced in a study of cytomegalovirus exposure and HLA in healthy donors. This table comes from immunoSEQ multiplex PCR, and its TCRdb copy is limited to in-frame clones, with some not included. The sample carries roughly 140,000 clones, roughly nine tenths recorded once. Sample: PBMCs. Every receptor here comes from a woman aged 18-29 years in good health and CMV-seropositive.

J is TRBJ1-1 and V is TRBV27; no reliable D call. Trimming shortened V by 6 bases and J by 0 bases, and 5 bases separated the two germline ends. CDR1 MNHEY and CDR2 SMNVEV come from the germline V gene (reference sequence). The CDR3 is made up of 12 amino acids. CDR3 sequence: CASRDMNTEAFF. The CDR3 DNA sequence: TGTGCCAGCAGAGACATGAACACTGAAGCTTTCTTT.

The sample holds a few counts of this clone. The V gene is TRBV9, the J gene TRBJ2-7; TRBD1 matches 7 bases. The junction had 5 bases not matched to a gene; V was cut back by 4 bases and J by 1 base. Germline loops: CDR1 SGDLS, CDR2 YYNGEE. The CDR3 contains 14 residues. CDR3 DNA: TGTGCCAGCAGCCCCGGGACAGTTTCCTACGAGCAGTACTTC. Its protein product is CASSPGTVSYEQYF.

CDR3 amino acids: CASSLRLAGETGELFF. CDR3 DNA: TGTGCCAGCAGCTTAAGGCTAGCGGGGGAGACCGGGGAGCTGTTTTTT. The chain combines TRBV7-2 with TRBJ2-2; 10 bases agree with TRBD2. Losses at the gene ends were 2 bases for V and 5 bases for J; bases not matched to a gene: 5. The V gene's germline CDR1 is SGHTA and CDR2 FQGNSA. The CDR3 is 16 residues long.

This clone was seen just once. This chain links TRBV4-2 with TRBJ1-2; possibly TRBD1 for D (5 bases). Germline CDR1 is LGHNA and CDR2 is YNFKEQ. The CDR3 is 14 amino acids. The ends were cut back, 0 bases at V and 8 bases at J, with 13 bases in the middle. The CDR3 sequence is CASSQEGQGRGYTF. Here the CDR3 DNA reads TGTGCCAGCAGCCAAGAGGGTCAGGGTCGAGGCTACACCTTC.

This sequence joins TRBV5-1 and TRBJ2-7, with TRBD1 matching over 11 bases. The CDR3 runs to 14 residues. Unmatched junction bases numbered 3, after V lost 4 bases and J lost 3 bases. The germline V gene has CDR1 SGHRS and CDR2 YFSETQ. The chain's CDR3 is CASSIGTGGYEQYF. The CDR3 DNA follows: TGCGCCAGCAGCATAGGGACAGGGGGCTACGAGCAGTACTTC.

This clone has just a few counts. This sequence joins TRBV6-1 and TRBJ1-4, with a tentative D call TRBD1 (6 bases). The CDR3 totals 15 residues. The germline CDR1 and CDR2 sequences are MNHNS and SASEGT. V dropped 7 bases and J dropped 5 bases, with 17 bases sitting between them. DNA of the CDR3: TGTGCCAGCATCCGGGGGGCAGGAGGGAATGAAAAACTGTTTTTT. Translation: CASIRGAGGNEKLFF.

The chain combines TRBV6-4 with TRBJ2-1, with 10 bases aligning to TRBD2. Per the germline V gene, CDR1 is MRHNA and CDR2 is SNTAGT. This CDR3 contains 16 residues. V dropped 0 bases and J dropped 4; count of bases not matched to a gene: 3. The CDR3 region is CASSDSIAGGYNEQFF. The CDR3 nucleotides read TGTGCCAGCAGTGACTCTATAGCGGGAGGTTACAATGAGCAGTTCTTC.

V is TRBV11-3 and J is TRBJ2-3; D unresolved. V gave up 5 bases and J gave up 6 bases, with 18 bases separating them. Germline-derived CDR1 and CDR2 are SGHNT and YENEEA. The CDR3 runs to 15 residues. CDR3 bases: TGTGCCAGCAGCGTCCCCGGGTCGTCCTCCGATACGCAGTATTTT. Residues: CASSVPGSSSDTQYF.

The chain employs TRBV29-1 and TRBJ2-5; 11 nucleotides align to TRBD1. This CDR3 contains 15 residues. Germline lookup yields CDR1 SQVTM and CDR2 ANQGSEA. The V segment lost 1 base and the J segment 7 bases; nucleotides outside the gene matches: 8. The CDR3 DNA reads as TGCAGCGTTGAAGCCGGGACAGGGGGATGGGGGACCCAGTACTTC. It specifies CSVEAGTGGWGTQYF.

The chain links TRBV5-1 to TRBJ1-2; D is undetermined. This CDR3 contains 16 residues. Germline V gene sequence: CDR1 SGHRS, CDR2 YFSETQ. V was shortened by 4 bases and J by 2 bases, with 18 bases between the two germline ends. In DNA form, the CDR3 reads TGCGCCAGCAGCCCATCGGGGAGAAGGGAAAACTATGGCTACACCTTC. As protein: CASSPSGRRENYGYTF.

This clone appeared a single time. At one boundary the junction diverges from the germline segment, which might be a read error. The chain uses TRBV7-7 and TRBJ2-5; D may be TRBD1 (6 bases). Germline-derived CDR1 and CDR2 are SSHAT and FNYEAQ (reference sequence). The CDR3 has 16 amino acids. The CDR3: CASSLTGPPNQETQYF. The CDR3, as DNA: TGTGCTAGCAGCTTGACAGGTCCTCCTAACCAAGAGACCCAGTACTTC. The entire variable domain, with the rest obtained from reference TRBV7-7 and TRBJ2-5, is as follows: GAGVSQSPRYKVTKRGQDVTLRCDPISSHATLYWYQQALGQGPEFLTYFNYEAQPDKSGLPSDRFSAERPEGSISTLTIQRTEQRDSAMYRCASSLTGPPNQETQYFGPGTRLLVL.

The chain uses TRBV5-1 and TRBJ1-2; D call uncertain. Germline values: CDR1 SGHRS, CDR2 YFSETQ. The CDR3 extends over 13 amino acids. V dropped 4 bases and J dropped 6 bases, with 13 bases sitting between them. CDR3 sequence reads: CASSLTSPNGYTF. In DNA, the CDR3 is TGCGCCAGCAGCCTAACCTCCCCCAATGGCTACACCTTC.

The chain is built from TRBV15 and TRBJ1-2; TRBD1 matches 7 bases. Germline loops: CDR1 LNHNV, CDR2 YYDKDF (reference sequence). The CDR3 is 16 amino acids. The V gene end was trimmed by 0 bases and the J gene end by 5 bases; junction bases not matched to a gene: 9. CDR3 bases: TGTGCCACCAGCAGAGATCCCGGACAGGCACTGTATGGCTACACCTTC. It yields the protein CATSRDPGQALYGYTF.

This clone came up once. V gene TRBV7-2 combines with J gene TRBJ2-1, with a tentative D call TRBD2 (6 bases). The length of the CDR3 is 15 residues. Germline V gives CDR1 SGHTA, CDR2 FQGNSA. V was trimmed by 3 bases and J by 6 bases, leaving 15 bases between them. The chain's CDR3 is CASSLGSGSLNEQFF. The CDR3 DNA sequence: TGTGCCAGCAGCTTGGGTTCCGGGAGCCTCAATGAGCAGTTCTTC.

This clone was counted once. The chain employs TRBV6-5 and TRBJ2-3, with TRBD2 matching 8 bases. The germline V gene encodes CDR1 MNHEY and CDR2 SVGAGI. Unmatched junction bases numbered 5, after V lost 10 bases and J lost 2 bases. The CDR3 covers 13 residues. The CDR3 is CATVAGPTDTQYF. In DNA, the CDR3 is TGTGCCACCGTAGCGGGACCCACAGATACGCAGTATTTT.

The CDR3 DNA reads TGTGCCAGCAGTGAACCCCGGGGGGGCTACACTGAAGCTTTCTTT. This encodes CASSEPRGGYTEAFF. V usage is TRBV6-1 and J usage is TRBJ1-1; D might be TRBD1 (6 bases). V was pared by 2 bases and J by 3 bases, with 13 bases between. The CDR3 spans 15 residues. CDR1 MNHNS and CDR2 SASEGT come from the germline V gene.

CDR3 bases: TGTGCCAGCAGCCGTCGGGGCAATGAGCAGTTCTTC. Amino acid sequence: CASSRRGNEQFF. This chain uses TRBV27 with TRBJ2-1; D is perhaps TRBD2 (5 bases). Germline CDR1 and CDR2: MNHEY and SMNVEV (reference sequence). The CDR3 sequence is 12 residues long. The V and J ends lost 6 bases and 6 bases respectively, with 9 bases between them.